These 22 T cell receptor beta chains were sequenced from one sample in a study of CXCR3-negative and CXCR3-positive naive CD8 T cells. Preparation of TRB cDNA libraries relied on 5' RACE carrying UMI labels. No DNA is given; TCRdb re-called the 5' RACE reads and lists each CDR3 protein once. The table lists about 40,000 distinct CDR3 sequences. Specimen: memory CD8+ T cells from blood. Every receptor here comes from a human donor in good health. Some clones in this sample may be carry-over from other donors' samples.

CDR3 loop: CASMTGQAEGNYGYTF. The rearrangement links TRBV6-5 to TRBJ1-2; TCRdb indicates TRBD1, and absent DNA this call remains unverified. There are 16 residues in the CDR3. Germline V gene lookup returns CDR1 MNHEY and CDR2 SVGAGI.

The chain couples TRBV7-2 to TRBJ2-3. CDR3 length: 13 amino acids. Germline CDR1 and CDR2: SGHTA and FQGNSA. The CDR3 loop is CASSSKSADTQYF.

This CDR3 is CSVETSATYNEQFF. This chain uses TRBV29-1 with TRBJ2-1; TCRdb selects TRBD2, and the lack of DNA leaves this call unchecked. The germline V gene encodes CDR1 SQVTM and CDR2 ANQGSEA. CDR3 length: 14 amino acids.

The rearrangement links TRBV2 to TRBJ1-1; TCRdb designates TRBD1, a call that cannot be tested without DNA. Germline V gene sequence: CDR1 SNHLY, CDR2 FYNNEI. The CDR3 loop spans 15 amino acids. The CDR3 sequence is CAVPGQKGGNTEAFF.

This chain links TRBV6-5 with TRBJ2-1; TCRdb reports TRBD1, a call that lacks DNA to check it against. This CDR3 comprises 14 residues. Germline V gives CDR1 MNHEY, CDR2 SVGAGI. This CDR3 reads CASSYSPAGDEQFF.

The CDR3 sequence is CSARSGLSQETQYF. The J gene is TRBJ2-5, the V gene TRBV20-1; TCRdb's D call, TRBD2, is unchecked because there is no DNA. CDR1 and CDR2 from the germline V gene are DFQATT and SNEGSKA (reference sequence). The CDR3 contains 14 residues.

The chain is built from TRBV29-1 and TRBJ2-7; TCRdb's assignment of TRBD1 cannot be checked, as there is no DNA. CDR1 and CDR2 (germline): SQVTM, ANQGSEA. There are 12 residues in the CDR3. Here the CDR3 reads CSVASRVDEQYF.

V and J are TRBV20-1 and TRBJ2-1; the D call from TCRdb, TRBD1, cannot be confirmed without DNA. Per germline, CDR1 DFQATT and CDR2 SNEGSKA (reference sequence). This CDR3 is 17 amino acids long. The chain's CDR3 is CSARDRQGGTFYNKQFF.

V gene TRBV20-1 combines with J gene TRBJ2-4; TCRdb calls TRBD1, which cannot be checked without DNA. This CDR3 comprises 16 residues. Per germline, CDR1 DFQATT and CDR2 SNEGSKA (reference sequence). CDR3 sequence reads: CSARASWPGAKNIQYF.

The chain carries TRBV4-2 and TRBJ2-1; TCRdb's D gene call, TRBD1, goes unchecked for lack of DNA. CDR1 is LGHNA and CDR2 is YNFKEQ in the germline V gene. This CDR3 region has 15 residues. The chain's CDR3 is CASSPDTGSYNEQFF.

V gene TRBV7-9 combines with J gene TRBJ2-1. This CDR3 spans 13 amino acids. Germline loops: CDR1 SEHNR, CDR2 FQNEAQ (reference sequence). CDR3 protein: CASSPRGDNEQLF.

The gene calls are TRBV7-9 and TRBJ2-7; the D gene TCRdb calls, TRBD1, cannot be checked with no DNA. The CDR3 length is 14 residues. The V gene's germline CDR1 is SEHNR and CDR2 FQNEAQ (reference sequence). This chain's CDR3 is CASSFRDGPYEQYF.

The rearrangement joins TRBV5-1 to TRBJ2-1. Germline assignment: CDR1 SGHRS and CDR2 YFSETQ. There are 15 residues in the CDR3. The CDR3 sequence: CASSLASYRHGEQFF.

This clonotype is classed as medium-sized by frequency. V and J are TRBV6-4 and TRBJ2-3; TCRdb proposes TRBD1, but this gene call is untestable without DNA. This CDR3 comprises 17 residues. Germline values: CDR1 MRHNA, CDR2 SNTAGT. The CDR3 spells CASSDSGGGEGTDTQYF.

This CDR3 is CSAVEGLAPDTQYF. This chain connects TRBV20-1 to TRBJ2-3. Germline CDR1 is DFQATT and CDR2 is SNEGSKA (reference sequence). This CDR3 spans 14 amino acids.

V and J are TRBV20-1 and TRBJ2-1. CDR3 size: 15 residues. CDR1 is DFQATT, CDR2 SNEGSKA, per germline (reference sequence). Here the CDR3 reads CSAIPKTQFFGEQFF.

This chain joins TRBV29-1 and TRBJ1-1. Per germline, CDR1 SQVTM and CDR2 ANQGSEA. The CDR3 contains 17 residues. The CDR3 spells CSVEGPTSPRESAEAFF. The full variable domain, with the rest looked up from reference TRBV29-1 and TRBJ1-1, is SAVISQKPSRDICQRGTSLTIQCQVDSQVTMMFWYRQQPGQSLTLIATANQGSEATYESGFVIDKFPISRPNLTFSTLTVSNMSPEDSSIYLCSVEGPTSPRESAEAFFGQGTRLTVV.

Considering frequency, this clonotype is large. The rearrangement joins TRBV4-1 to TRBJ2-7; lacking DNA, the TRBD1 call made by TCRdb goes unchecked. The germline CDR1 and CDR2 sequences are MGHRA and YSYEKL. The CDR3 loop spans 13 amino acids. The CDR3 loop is CASSQGRGDEQYF.

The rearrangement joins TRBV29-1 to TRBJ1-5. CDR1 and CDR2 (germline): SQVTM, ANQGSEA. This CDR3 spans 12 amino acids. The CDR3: CSASDSNQPQHF.

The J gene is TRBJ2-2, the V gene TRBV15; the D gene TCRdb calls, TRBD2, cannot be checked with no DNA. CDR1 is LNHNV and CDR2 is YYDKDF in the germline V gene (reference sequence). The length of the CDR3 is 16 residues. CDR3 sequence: CATSRTSGSVPGELFF.

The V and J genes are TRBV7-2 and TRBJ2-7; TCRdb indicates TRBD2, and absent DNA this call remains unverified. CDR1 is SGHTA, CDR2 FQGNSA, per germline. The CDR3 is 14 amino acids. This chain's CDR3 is CASSYLAGPLEQYF.

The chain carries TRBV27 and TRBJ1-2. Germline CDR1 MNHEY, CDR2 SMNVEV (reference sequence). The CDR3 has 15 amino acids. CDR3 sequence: CASSSGGARLNGYTF.